A single T cell receptor (beta chain) is shown here with its context. Its antigen has not been determined. The sample holds no much larger clone one base away, and base qualities are not on file. The source of the sample is a study of beta chain features in type 1 diabetes (dated by TCRdb to 2016 to 2018). Broadly, across the study: No differences in mean age, gender distribution, total cell number or subset yield were found between patients and healthy donors. A total of roughly 98,000,000 sorted cells were examined across all samples, and a strong correlation was observed between cell number per subset and RNA yield. Regulatory and stem cell-like memory subsets were obtained from only 8 patients and roughly 8 healthy donors, while naive and central memory subsets were obtained from all 28 donors. In the study, TCRB repertoires of sorted circulating CD4+ T cell subsets from recently diagnosed type 1 diabetes patients were compared with those of matched healthy donors. Study-wide conclusions, independent of this receptor: A moderate but significant shortening of TCRB CDR3 length was observed in type 1 diabetes patients in all four CD4+ subsets. At VDJ recombination sites, patients with type 1 diabetes made fewer insertions and deleted more nucleotides, a pattern implying thymic rearrangement abnormalities. Naive, central memory and regulatory TCRB repertoires appeared more similar among patients than among healthy donors. Shorter templates might be favored by PCR, yet because patient and control samples were amplified and corrected together, any such skew would affect both groups equally. Because small numbers of individuals were included in the HLA sub-analyses, any influence of HLA type on TCRB rearrangement was left unresolved. Because cDNA was sequenced instead of genomic DNA, highly expressing activated cells could be over-represented, though the groups showed no difference in activation or CD3 levels.

All of the isolated RNA was reverse transcribed with the High Capacity cDNA Reverse Transcription Kit, so expressed TCRB transcripts were sequenced. Deep immunoSEQ sequencing was applied to naive, central memory and regulatory T cell samples, giving an average of roughly 3.3 million total reads per sample. Sorted cells were lysed in RLT buffer, and RNA was extracted using DNase-treated RNeasy Micro or Mini kits according to cell number. Each cell subset was processed separately to prevent cross-contamination, with patient and healthy donor samples processed together. The immunoSEQ multiplex PCR was used to amplify TCRB sequences from cDNA, yielding 87-bp fragments that span the CDR3 region. Amplicons were sequenced on the Illumina HiSeq platform. The authors' analysis ran thus. PCR bias was computationally corrected using synthetic template baselines, reads within Hamming distance 2 were collapsed, and singletons that could not be merged were discarded. By aligning reads against IMGT, V, D and J genes, CDR3 length, and insertions or deletions at six rearrangement sites were assigned. Clonotype counts were normalized to sorted cell number within each subset before computing true diversity and Gini coefficients with the tcR R package. The overlap coefficient, calculated on TCRB nucleotide sequences, was used to measure repertoire sharing. As a proxy for the pre-selection repertoire, out-of-frame TCRB sequences from naive cells were analyzed. The table comes from immuneACCESS by way of TCRdb, which keeps in-frame sequences with V and J called. Part of the clones is missing from these tables; in studies checked, under half for an unresolved V gene and the rest for unknown reasons. The V and J calls and clone size were taken over from that table, and D and trimming were inferred from the DNA. The sample yields approximately 600,000 clones; under 15% were counted once. Around 0.12% of the sample goes to the ten largest clones.

A single peripheral blood draw of around 100 mL on average was collected from each donor into heparinised tubes. Using a panel that included CD45RO, CCR7, CD25, CD127, CD95 and CD27, naive, central memory, regulatory and stem cell-like memory CD4+ T cells were sorted on a BD FACSAria II. Purity was above 98% for every sorted population. Right away, PBMCs were isolated by Lymphoprep density gradient centrifugation and were stained directly, with no culture step. Samples were stained and sorted in pairs, with one healthy donor and one patient per experiment, so that batch effects were minimized. This TCR derives from a man between 25 and 39 years old with type 1 diabetes. The material sequenced was naive CD4+ T cells from blood. This specimen's cell subset or site label, interpreted: true naive CD4+ T cells.

The sequenced DNA: TGTGCCAGCAGGCCACAGGGCCGCGGCAATCAGCCCCAGCATTTT. Its protein product is CASRPQGRGNQPQHF. The V and J genes are TRBV27 and TRBJ1-5; a tentative D call is TRBD1 (6 bases match). The CDR3 runs 15 amino acids, cysteine and phenylalanine included. Only the CDR3 region is kept as DNA, spanning 45 bases read in frame from base 1. CDR1 and CDR2, looked up from the germline V gene (reference sequence), are MNHEY and SMNVEV. Cut back by 6 bases and 2 bases, the V and J ends lie 14 bases apart.